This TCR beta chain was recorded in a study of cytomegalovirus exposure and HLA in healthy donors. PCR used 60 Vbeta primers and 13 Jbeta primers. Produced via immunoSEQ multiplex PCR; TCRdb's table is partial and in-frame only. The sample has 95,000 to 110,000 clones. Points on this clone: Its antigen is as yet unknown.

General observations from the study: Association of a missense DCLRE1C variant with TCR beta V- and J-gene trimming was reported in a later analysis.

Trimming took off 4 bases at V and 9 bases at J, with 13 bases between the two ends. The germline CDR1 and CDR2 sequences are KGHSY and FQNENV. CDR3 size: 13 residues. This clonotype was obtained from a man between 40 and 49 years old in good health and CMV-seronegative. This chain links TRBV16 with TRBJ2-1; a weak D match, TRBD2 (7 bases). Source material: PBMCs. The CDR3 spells CASSPKGGSEQFF. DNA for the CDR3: TGTGCCAGCAGCCCCAAGGGGGGGAGTGAGCAGTTCTTC.